These 19 T cell receptor beta chains originate from one sample sequenced in a study of monozygotic twins with inflammatory bowel disease. From the 5' RACE reads, TCRdb lists one entry per CDR3 protein and no DNA. The sample includes more than 300,000 distinct CDR3 sequences. Sequencing input: blood. Source of these receptors: a human donor with ulcerative colitis or Crohn's disease, or a healthy co-twin of an affected twin (not recorded which).

J is TRBJ2-1 and V is TRBV10-3; checking the TCRdb D call of TRBD1 is not possible without DNA. CDR3 size: 16 residues. CDR1 is ENHRY, CDR2 SYGVKD, per germline. CDR3 amino acids: CAIKLEGGSSYNEQFF.

V and J are TRBV12-3 or TRBV12-4 and TRBJ1-1; TCRdb names TRBD1, which stays unverified in the absence of DNA. This CDR3 region has 14 residues. The CDR3 loop reads CASSTTGEGTEAFF.

This rearrangement joins TRBV4-1 to TRBJ2-7; TCRdb reports TRBD2, a call that lacks DNA to check it against. CDR1 MGHRA and CDR2 YSYEKL come from the germline V gene. This CDR3 spans 15 amino acids. This CDR3 is CASSQDLAPGYEQYF.

This chain connects TRBV4-1 to TRBJ2-7; TCRdb reports TRBD1, a call that lacks DNA to check it against. Per the germline V gene, CDR1 is MGHRA and CDR2 is YSYEKL. This CDR3 contains 15 residues. The CDR3 protein is CASSRGQGLFHEQYF.

The genes are TRBV2 and TRBJ1-1; TCRdb lists TRBD1, though no DNA is available to test this call. The CDR3 extends over 16 amino acids. The V gene's germline CDR1 is SNHLY and CDR2 FYNNEI. CDR3 sequence: CASSTTRQGSNTEAFF.

This chain connects TRBV5-1 to TRBJ2-2. CDR1 is SGHRS and CDR2 is YFSETQ in the germline V gene. The CDR3 spans 16 residues. The CDR3 is CASSLRIFANTGELFF.

The V and J genes are TRBV12-3 or TRBV12-4 and TRBJ2-1; TCRdb lists TRBD2, though no DNA is available to test this call. The CDR3 extends over 16 amino acids. The CDR3 is CASSESSGGASNEQFF.

This rearrangement joins TRBV14 to TRBJ1-1. The CDR3 is 14 amino acids. Germline values: CDR1 SGHDN, CDR2 FVKESK. The CDR3 sequence: CASSQDYSRTEAFF.

The chain uses TRBV4-3 and TRBJ1-2; TCRdb's assignment of TRBD1 cannot be checked, as there is no DNA. CDR1 and CDR2 (germline): LGHNA, YSLEER. The CDR3 contains 15 residues. This chain's CDR3 is CASSQPRTGNYGYTF.

V gene TRBV3-1 combines with J gene TRBJ1-4; TCRdb designates TRBD1, a call that cannot be tested without DNA. This CDR3 spans 16 amino acids. Germline CDR1 and CDR2: LGHDT and YNNKEL (reference sequence). The chain's CDR3 is CASSHLVGQGNEKLFF.

V is TRBV4-2 and J is TRBJ1-4. Germline V gene sequence: CDR1 LGHNA, CDR2 YNFKEQ. CDR3 length: 13 amino acids. The CDR3 reads CASSQGPNEKLFF.

V gene TRBV4-3 combines with J gene TRBJ2-3; as DNA is missing, the TRBD1 call by TCRdb cannot be tested. The CDR3 consists of 15 residues. Germline V gene lookup returns CDR1 LGHNA and CDR2 YSLEER. The CDR3 protein is CASSQDPGGSDTQYF.

The gene calls are TRBV29-1 and TRBJ2-2; checking the TCRdb D call of TRBD1 is not possible without DNA. Germline V gene data show CDR1 as SQVTM and CDR2 as ANQGSEA. CDR3 length: 15 residues. The CDR3 spells CSVVYGTPNTGELFF.

The V call is TRBV4-3, the J call TRBJ2-7; TCRdb indicates TRBD1, and absent DNA this call remains unverified. The CDR3 is made up of 17 amino acids. Germline-derived CDR1 and CDR2 are LGHNA and YSLEER. This CDR3 reads CASSQLFRVNRAYEQYF.

This rearrangement joins TRBV6-5 to TRBJ1-2; lacking DNA, the TRBD1 call made by TCRdb goes unchecked. Germline assignment: CDR1 MNHEY and CDR2 SVGAGI. The CDR3 sequence is 15 residues long. The CDR3 spells CASSTWDRINYGYTF.

This chain joins TRBV5-1 and TRBJ2-2. The CDR3 loop spans 15 amino acids. The germline gives CDR1 SGHRS, CDR2 YFSETQ. Here the CDR3 reads CASSSRYSNTGELFF.

The chain recombines TRBV6-5 with TRBJ1-1; the TCRdb call, TRBD1, lacks DNA for checking. This CDR3 region has 13 residues. Germline V gene data show CDR1 as MNHEY and CDR2 as SVGAGI. Here the CDR3 reads CASSYGARTEAFF.

V and J are TRBV4-3 and TRBJ1-2; TCRdb gives TRBD1 as the D gene, but with no DNA this cannot be confirmed. Germline V lookup: CDR1 LGHNA, CDR2 YSLEER. The CDR3 sequence is 16 residues long. The chain's CDR3 is CASSLLNRGSNYGYTF.

The chain recombines TRBV7-8 with TRBJ2-2. The CDR3 extends over 15 amino acids. Germline assignment: CDR1 SGHVS and CDR2 FQNEAQ. Here the CDR3 reads CASNPTRPNTGELFF.